This T cell receptor beta chain was captured in a study of tumor-infiltrating lymphocytes in primary liver carcinoma. Study-level background: Patients were men and women aged 30 to 69 years. General observations from the study: Overlap in tumor-adjacent and tumor-blood pairs fell below that of tumor region pairs.

This clonotype was observed many times. Its antigen is unknown. Synthesis of TCR beta cDNA was carried out from 450 to 650 ng total RNA with a constant-region primer. Three rounds of nested multiplex PCR with slightly modified ARM-PCR produced TCR beta libraries. Both of the initial two PCR rounds ran for about 11 cycles and employed TRBV1-TRBV30 forward primers alongside a C-beta reverse primer. TCRdb re-called the multiplex PCR reads with MiXCR, one entry per CDR3 protein. The sample consists of about 120,000 distinct CDR3 sequences, nearly 70% of them appearing once. Total RNA and DNA came together from around 18-30 mg of bulk tissue without cell sorting. Germline lookup yields CDR1 SGHVS and CDR2 FQNEAQ. This CDR3 has 11 amino acids. Trimming left V 5 bases short and J 4 bases short, with 5 bases between.

The TCR was taken from a woman aged 60-70 years with primary liver carcinoma and hepatitis B virus infection. The sample was tumor-adjacent normal liver tissue. The gene calls are TRBV7-8 and TRBJ2-5; D is ambiguous. CDR3 DNA: TGTGCCAGCAGCCCCGGAGAGACCCAGTACTTC. It yields the protein CASSPGETQYF. The full variable domain, its missing parts supplied by reference TRBV7-8 and TRBJ2-5, is GAGVSQSPRYKVAKRGQDVALRCDPISGHVSLFWYQQALGQGPEFLTYFQNEAQLDKSGLPSDRFFAERPEGSVSTLKIQRTQQEDSAVYLCASSPGETQYFGPGTRLLVL.